This T cell receptor (beta chain) was obtained from a study of blood T cells in healthy people across ages. Across the whole study: Capture by template switching was about one barcoded beta molecule per two T cells.

Every donor provided approximately 10 milliliters of peripheral blood. A sample-barcoded 5' primer and a J-beta primer mix were used in a second PCR of about 6 to 11 cycles. MiXCR, run by TCRdb on the 5' RACE reads, gives a single entry per CDR3 protein. Of some 1.1 million distinct CDR3 sequences in the sample, approximately 38% are singletons; the top ten hold 10% to 15%. In regard to this clonotype: The junction does not match germline at one end; this may be a read error.

Sequences were obtained from blood. The receptor's source is a man in his late teens or twenties in good health.

The CDR3 DNA reads as TGCAGCGTCGCACCTAACCGGGACTCAGTCACAGATACGCGGTATTTT. Protein: CSVAPNRDSVTDTRYF. This chain joins TRBV29-1 and TRBJ2-3, with a weak D call TRBD2 (6 bases). Germline V CDR1 and CDR2: SQVTM, ANQGSEA. The CDR3 spans 16 residues.